Below, one T cell receptor (beta chain) is given with its context. The sample originates from a study of blood T cell repertoires in COVID-19. Study-wide background: The study drew acute and convalescent COVID-19 samples from the United States, Italy and Spain. PBMCs, B-cell-depleted T cells, or T cells provided the cDNA or gDNA that made up the material.

This CDR3 is built from 13 residues. The V end was cut by 3 bases, the J end by 4 bases, with 9 bases between. Germline-derived CDR1 and CDR2 are MDHEN and SYDVKM. As processed by the authors: Scientists estimated how many nucleated cells there were by amplifying reference gene primers. The table came from immunoSEQ multiplex PCR; TCRdb's copy has only in-frame clones and leaves some out. The DNA gave D and trimming, while V, J and clone size come from that table. The table shows 65,000 or so clones, with around 87% occurring only once. The sequencing sample was made of peripheral blood. The rearrangement uses TRBV28 and TRBJ1-2; tentatively, D is TRBD1 (5 bases). The TCR comes from a human donor with acute or convalescent COVID-19. The donor label of this sample is uncertain. The CDR3 sequence is CASSFRVGYGYTF. Here the CDR3 DNA reads TGTGCCAGCAGTTTCAGGGTTGGCTATGGCTACACCTTC.